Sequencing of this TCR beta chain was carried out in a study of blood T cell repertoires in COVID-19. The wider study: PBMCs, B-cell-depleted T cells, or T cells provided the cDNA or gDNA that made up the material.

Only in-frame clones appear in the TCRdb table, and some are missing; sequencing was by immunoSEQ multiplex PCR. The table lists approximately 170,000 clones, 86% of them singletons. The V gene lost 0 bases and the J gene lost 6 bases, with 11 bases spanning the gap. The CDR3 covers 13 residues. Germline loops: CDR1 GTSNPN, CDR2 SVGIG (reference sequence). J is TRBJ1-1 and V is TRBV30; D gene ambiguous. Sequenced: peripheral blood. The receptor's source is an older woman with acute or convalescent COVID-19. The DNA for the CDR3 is TGTGCCTGGAGTGTACGAGGGTTCTCTGAAGCTTTCTTT. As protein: CAWSVRGFSEAFF.